Given below is one TCR beta chain in context. Antigen: not known. It was with 60 Vbeta and 13 Jbeta primers that the PCR ran. Generated by immunoSEQ multiplex PCR, the TCRdb table keeps only in-frame clones and is missing some. With under 200,000 clones in the sample, the ten largest clones hold 0.79%. The record originates from a study of cytomegalovirus exposure and HLA in healthy donors. The study, taken as a whole, reports: In a later analysis, TCR beta V- and J-gene trimming showed a link to a missense DCLRE1C variant. Cytomegalovirus status was reportedly diagnosed by the classifier with high sensitivity and specificity. Over 150 TCR beta chains were listed as cytomegalovirus-associated.

This CDR3 is built from 13 residues. Germline V CDR1 and CDR2: MNHNS, SASEGT. V was trimmed by 9 bases and J by 7 bases, leaving 15 bases between them. This TCR came from a woman younger than 30 in good health and CMV-seropositive. The J gene is TRBJ2-2, the V gene TRBV6-1; D unresolved. Sequenced: PBMCs. As DNA, the CDR3 is TGTGCCAGTAACCTTGATGAGGTCGGGGAGCTGTTTTTT. Translation: CASNLDEVGELFF.